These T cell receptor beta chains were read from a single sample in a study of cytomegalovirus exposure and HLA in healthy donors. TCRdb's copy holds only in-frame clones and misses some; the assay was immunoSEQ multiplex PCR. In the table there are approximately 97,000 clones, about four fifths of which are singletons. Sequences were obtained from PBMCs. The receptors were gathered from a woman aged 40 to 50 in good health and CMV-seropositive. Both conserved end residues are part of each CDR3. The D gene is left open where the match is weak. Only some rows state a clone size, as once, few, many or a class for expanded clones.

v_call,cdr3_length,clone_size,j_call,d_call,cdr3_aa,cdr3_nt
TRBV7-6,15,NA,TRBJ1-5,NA,CASTPGGDFNQPQHF,TGTGCCAGCACCCCGGGGGGGGACTTTAATCAGCCCCAGCATTTT
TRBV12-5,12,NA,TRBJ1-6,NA,CASGLVDSPLHF,TGTGCTAGTGGTTTGGTCGATTCACCCCTCCACTTT
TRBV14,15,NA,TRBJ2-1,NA,CASSVGGGNYNEQFF,TGTGCCAGCAGCGTTGGAGGCGGGAATTACAATGAGCAGTTCTTC
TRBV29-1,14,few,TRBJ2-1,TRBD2,CSVEGKGGSNEQFF,TGCAGCGTTGAAGGTAAGGGCGGGAGCAATGAGCAGTTCTTC
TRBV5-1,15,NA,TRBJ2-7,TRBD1,CASSFPRTGTYEQYF,TGCGCCAGCAGCTTCCCCAGGACAGGGACCTACGAGCAGTACTTC
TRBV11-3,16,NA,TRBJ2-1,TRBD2,CASSLDAGGHLDEQFF,TGTGCCAGCAGCTTAGATGCGGGAGGCCACTTGGATGAGCAGTTCTTC
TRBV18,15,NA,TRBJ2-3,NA,CASSPNGILTDTQYF,TGTGCCAGCTCACCAAATGGCATTCTCACAGATACGCAGTATTTT
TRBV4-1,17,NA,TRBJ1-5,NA,CASSQDAQMGLGQPQHF,TGCGCCAGCAGCCAAGATGCACAGATGGGTCTTGGTCAGCCCCAGCATTTT
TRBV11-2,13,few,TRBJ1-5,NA,CASSLEALQPQHF,TGTGCCAGCAGCCTTGAGGCGCTACAGCCCCAGCATTTT
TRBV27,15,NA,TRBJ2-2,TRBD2,CASSLSGGGTGELFF,TGTGCCAGCAGTTTATCGGGGGGGGGCACCGGGGAGCTGTTTTTT
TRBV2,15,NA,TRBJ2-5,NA,CASSPQGQNGETQYF,TGTGCCAGCAGTCCCCAAGGACAAAATGGGGAGACCCAGTACTTC
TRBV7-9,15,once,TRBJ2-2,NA,CASSLGRSWTGELFF,TGTGCCAGCAGCTTAGGTAGAAGTTGGACTGGGGAGCTGTTTTTT
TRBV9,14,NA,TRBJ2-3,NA,CASSVLGAVDTQYF,TGTGCCAGCAGCGTTTTGGGGGCTGTAGATACGCAGTATTTT
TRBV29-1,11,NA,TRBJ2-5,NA,CSVEREETQYF,TGCAGCGTTGAGCGGGAAGAGACCCAGTACTTC
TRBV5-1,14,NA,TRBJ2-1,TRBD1,CASSLGTGGNEQFF,TGCGCCAGCAGCCTCGGGACAGGGGGCAATGAGCAGTTCTTC
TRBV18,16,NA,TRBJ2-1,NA,CASSRNPGPTFNEQFF,TGTGCCAGCTCTCGTAATCCGGGTCCTACCTTCAATGAGCAGTTCTTC
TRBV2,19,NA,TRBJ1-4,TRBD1,CASSLKGGPGQGAIEKLFF,TGTGCCAGCAGCCTCAAGGGGGGTCCGGGACAGGGGGCAATAGAGAAACTGTTTTTT
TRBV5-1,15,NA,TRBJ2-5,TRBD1,CASSRGDRGLETQYF,TGCGCCAGCAGCCGGGGGGACAGGGGGCTAGAGACCCAGTACTTC
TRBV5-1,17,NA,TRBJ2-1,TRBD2,CASSLGLAGGSYNEQFF,TGCGCCAGCAGCCTTGGACTAGCGGGAGGGTCCTACAATGAGCAGTTCTTC
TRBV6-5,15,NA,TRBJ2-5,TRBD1,CASSFESQGGETQYF,TGTGCCAGCAGTTTCGAATCACAGGGGGGAGAGACCCAGTACTTC
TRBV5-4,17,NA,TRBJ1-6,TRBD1,CASSGSSRQGLNSPLHF,TGTGCCAGCAGCGGGTCCTCCAGACAGGGGCTAAATTCACCCCTCCACTTT
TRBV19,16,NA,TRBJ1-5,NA,CASSIYEGNSNQPQHF,TGTGCCAGTAGTATATATGAGGGCAATAGCAATCAGCCCCAGCATTTT
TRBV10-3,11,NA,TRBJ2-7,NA,CAISTSYEQYF,TGTGCCATCAGCACTAGTTACGAGCAGTACTTC
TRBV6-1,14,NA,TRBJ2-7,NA,CASSEYYTTYEQYF,TGTGCCAGCAGTGAATATTACACAACCTACGAGCAGTACTTC
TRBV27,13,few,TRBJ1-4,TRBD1,CASRGQGDEKLFF,TGTGCCAGCAGGGGACAGGGAGACGAAAAACTGTTTTTT
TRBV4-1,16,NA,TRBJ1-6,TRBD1,CASSQVGTGLRAPLHF,TGCGCCAGCAGCCAAGTTGGGACAGGTTTAAGGGCACCCCTCCACTTT
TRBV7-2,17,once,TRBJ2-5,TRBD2,CASSSPTTSVYQETQYF,TGTGCCAGCAGCTCACCCACCACTAGCGTATACCAAGAGACCCAGTACTTC
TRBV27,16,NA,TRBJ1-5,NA,CASGRGVPGSNQPQHF,TGTGCCAGCGGTCGGGGGGTCCCAGGATCCAATCAGCCCCAGCATTTT
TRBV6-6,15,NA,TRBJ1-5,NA,CASSYSIGSNQPQHF,TGTGCCAGCAGCTATTCCATCGGGAGCAATCAGCCCCAGCATTTT
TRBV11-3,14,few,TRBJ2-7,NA,CASSLGGPPYEQYF,TGTGCCAGCAGCTTAGGAGGGCCCCCGTACGAGCAGTACTTC
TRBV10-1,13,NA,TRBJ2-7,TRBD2,CASSSGLAGVQYF,TGCGCCAGCAGCTCCGGACTAGCGGGAGTGCAGTACTTC
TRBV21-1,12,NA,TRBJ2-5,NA,CASGGKEETQYF,TGTGCCAGCGGAGGGAAGGAAGAGACCCAGTACTTC
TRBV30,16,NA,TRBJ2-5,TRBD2,CAWSVTSGVVGETQYF,TGTGCCTGGAGTGTAACTAGCGGTGTTGTAGGGGAGACCCAGTACTTC
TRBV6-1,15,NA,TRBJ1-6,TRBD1,CASSLTGGLDSPLHF,TGTGCCAGCAGCCTGACAGGGGGCTTGGATTCACCCCTCCACTTT
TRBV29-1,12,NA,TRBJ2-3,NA,CSVGGGRDTQYF,TGCAGCGTTGGCGGGGGCCGGGATACGCAGTATTTT
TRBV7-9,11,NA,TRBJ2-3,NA,CASSHSDTQYF,TGTGCCAGCAGCCACTCAGATACGCAGTATTTT
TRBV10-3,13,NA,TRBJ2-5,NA,CAIRYSFGETQYF,TGTGCCATCAGATATAGCTTTGGAGAGACCCAGTACTTC
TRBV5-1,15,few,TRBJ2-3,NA,CASSFTPLSKDTQYF,TGCGCCAGCAGCTTCACCCCGCTTAGTAAGGATACGCAGTATTTT
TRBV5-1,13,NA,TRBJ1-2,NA,CASRGAVNYGYTF,TGCGCCAGCAGAGGGGCCGTTAACTATGGCTACACCTTC
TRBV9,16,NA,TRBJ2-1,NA,CASSVGSLRSYNEQFF,TGTGCCAGCAGCGTAGGGTCGCTGCGGTCCTACAATGAGCAGTTCTTC
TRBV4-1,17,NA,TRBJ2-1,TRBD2,CASSQPTGTSAYNEQFF,TGCGCCAGCAGCCAACCGACCGGGACTAGCGCCTACAATGAGCAGTTCTTC
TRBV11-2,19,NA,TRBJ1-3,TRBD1,CASSSFPRQGGSSGNTIYF,TGTGCCAGCAGCTCCTTCCCTCGACAGGGAGGTAGCTCTGGAAACACCATATATTTT
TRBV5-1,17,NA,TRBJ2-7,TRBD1,CASSLGTGQLLPYEQYF,TGCGCCAGCAGCTTGGGGACAGGGCAGTTACTCCCCTACGAGCAGTACTTC
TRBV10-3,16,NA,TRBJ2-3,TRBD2,CAITLRGGIGTDTQYF,TGTGCCATCACCCTCCGGGGAGGGATCGGCACAGATACGCAGTATTTT
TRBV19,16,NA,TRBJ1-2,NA,CASSIGRQATNYGYTF,TGTGCCAGTAGTATAGGGAGACAGGCAACTAACTATGGCTACACCTTC
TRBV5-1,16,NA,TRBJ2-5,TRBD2,CASSLGLAGGQETQYF,TGCGCCAGCAGCTTGGGGCTAGCGGGAGGGCAAGAGACCCAGTACTTC
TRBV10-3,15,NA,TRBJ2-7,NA,CAISEAGEMVYEQYF,TGTGCCATCAGTGAGGCAGGGGAAATGGTTTACGAGCAGTACTTC
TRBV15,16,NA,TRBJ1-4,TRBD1,CATSRDGDRENEKLFF,TGTGCCACCAGCAGAGATGGGGACAGGGAGAATGAAAAACTGTTTTTT
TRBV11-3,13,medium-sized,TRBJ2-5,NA,CASSSQAEETQYF,TGTGCCAGCAGCTCGCAAGCGGAAGAGACCCAGTACTTC
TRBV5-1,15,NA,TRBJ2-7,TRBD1,CASSPGQASSYEQYF,TGCGCCAGCAGCCCTGGACAGGCCTCGAGCTACGAGCAGTACTTC
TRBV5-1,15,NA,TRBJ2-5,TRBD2,CASSPLAGGEETQYF,TGCGCCAGCAGCCCACTAGCGGGAGGAGAGGAGACCCAGTACTTC
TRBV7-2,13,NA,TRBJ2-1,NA,CASSLVGHLEQFF,TGTGCCAGCAGCTTAGTTGGGCACCTTGAGCAGTTCTTC
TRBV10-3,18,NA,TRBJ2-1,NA,CATRPGQGGGGRYNEQFF,TGTGCCACCCGACCGGGACAGGGAGGAGGCGGGAGGTACAATGAGCAGTTCTTC
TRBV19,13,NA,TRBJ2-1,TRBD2,CASMGGPRWEQFF,TGTGCCAGTATGGGAGGGCCAAGGTGGGAGCAGTTCTTC
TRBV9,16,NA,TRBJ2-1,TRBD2,CASSVAGREFNNEQFF,TGTGCCAGCAGCGTAGCGGGGCGGGAGTTTAACAATGAGCAGTTCTTC
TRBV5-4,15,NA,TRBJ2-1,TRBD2,CASSRLASSYNEQFF,TGTGCCAGCAGCCGACTAGCAAGCTCCTACAATGAGCAGTTCTTC
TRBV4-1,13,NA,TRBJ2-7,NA,CASSGVGSYEQYF,TGCGCCAGCTCAGGGGTGGGTTCCTACGAGCAGTACTTC